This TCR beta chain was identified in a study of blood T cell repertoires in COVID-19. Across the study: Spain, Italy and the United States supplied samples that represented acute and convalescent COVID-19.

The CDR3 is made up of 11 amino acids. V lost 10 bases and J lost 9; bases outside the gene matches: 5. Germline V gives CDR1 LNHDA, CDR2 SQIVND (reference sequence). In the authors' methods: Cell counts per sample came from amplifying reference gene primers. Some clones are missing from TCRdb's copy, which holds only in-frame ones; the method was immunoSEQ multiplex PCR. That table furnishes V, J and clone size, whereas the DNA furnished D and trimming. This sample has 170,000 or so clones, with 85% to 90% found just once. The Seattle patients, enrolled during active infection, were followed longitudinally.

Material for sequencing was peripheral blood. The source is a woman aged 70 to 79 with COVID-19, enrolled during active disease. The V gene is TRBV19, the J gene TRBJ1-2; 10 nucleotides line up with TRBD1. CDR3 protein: CATRTGGRYTF. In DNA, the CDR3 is TGTGCCACCCGGACAGGGGGACGCTACACCTTC.